These T cell receptor beta chains were read from a single sample in a study of T cells in Graves' hyperthyroidism and ophthalmopathy. Via MiXCR, TCRdb re-called the multiplex PCR reads, giving one row per CDR3 protein. The sample has a few hundred thousand distinct CDR3 sequences, 20% to 25% seen once. Sequencing was carried out using blood. These receptors were taken from a man aged 45-65 years with Graves' hyperthyroidism. CDR3s include the opening cysteine and the closing phenylalanine or tryptophan. The D gene is left open where the match is weak. Size tells how often a clone was seen (once, few, many) or the class of an expanded clone, and some rows leave it out.

D: NA; V: TRBV11-2; J: TRBJ1-2; size: NA; DNA: TGTGCCAGCAGCTTAGACAGGAAAGGAGGCTACACCTTC; CDR3: CASSLDRKGGYTF
D: NA; V: TRBV7-9; J: TRBJ1-2; size: few; DNA: TGTGCCAGCAGCTTAGAGGGCAGAGACTATGGCTACACCTTC; CDR3: CASSLEGRDYGYTF
D: NA; V: TRBV5-1; J: TRBJ2-2; size: NA; DNA: TGCGCCAGCAGCTTGGCCCAGGGTTCCGGGGAGCTGTTTTTT; CDR3: CASSLAQGSGELFF
D: TRBD1; V: TRBV30; J: TRBJ2-7; size: few; DNA: TGTGCCTGGAGTCGTGGACAGGTTGCCTACGAGCAGTACTTC; CDR3: CAWSRGQVAYEQYF
D: TRBD2; V: TRBV24-1; J: TRBJ2-5; size: once; DNA: TGTGCCACCGGGACTAGCGGTCCACATCAAGAGACCCAGTACTTC; CDR3: CATGTSGPHQETQYF
D: NA; V: TRBV28; J: TRBJ2-7; size: many; DNA: TGTGCCAGCAGGACACTGGGGGTCGAGCAGTACTTC; CDR3: CASRTLGVEQYF
D: TRBD1; V: TRBV11-2; J: TRBJ2-2; size: NA; DNA: TGTGCCAGCAGCCGATTACCCGGACAGGGGGCTTCCACCGGGGAGCTGTTTTTT; CDR3: CASSRLPGQGASTGELFF
D: TRBD2; V: TRBV5-5; J: TRBJ2-7; size: NA; DNA: TGTGCCAGCAGCATCCCGGGGGGGGGACTCGATTCATACGAGCAGTACTTC; CDR3: CASSIPGGGLDSYEQYF
D: TRBD1; V: TRBV28; J: TRBJ2-3; size: many; DNA: TGTGCCAGCAGTCCATCGGGACAGGGACGCACAGATACGCAGTATTTT; CDR3: CASSPSGQGRTDTQYF
D: NA; V: TRBV3-1; J: TRBJ2-7; size: NA; DNA: TGTGCCAGCAGCCGTTCAGGGGAAACCTACGAGCAGTACTTC; CDR3: CASSRSGETYEQYF
D: NA; V: TRBV20-1; J: TRBJ1-2; size: NA; DNA: TGCAGTGCTAGAGATGGAACTGGAAGGATGTCTAACTATGGCTACACCTTC; CDR3: CSARDGTGRMSNYGYTF
D: NA; V: TRBV7-3; J: TRBJ2-4; size: NA; DNA: TGTGCCAGCAGCGTTACGGCAGGAAACAAAAACATTCAGTACTTC; CDR3: CASSVTAGNKNIQYF
D: NA; V: TRBV7-2; J: TRBJ2-2; size: few; DNA: TGTGCCAGCAGCGAGGGATTCGCGAACACCGGGGAGCTGTTTTTT; CDR3: CASSEGFANTGELFF
D: NA; V: TRBV10-2; J: TRBJ1-4; size: NA; DNA: TGCGCCAGCAGTGAACAGGATGAAAAACTGTTTTTT; CDR3: CASSEQDEKLFF
D: NA; V: TRBV28; J: TRBJ1-2; size: NA; DNA: TGTGCCAGCAGTTTCTCGCTTCAACAGGTCCCTAACTATGGCTACACCTTC; CDR3: CASSFSLQQVPNYGYTF
D: NA; V: TRBV24-1; J: TRBJ1-4; size: few; DNA: TGTGCCACCAGTGAGGCAAGAGGAGGGGATGAAAAACTGTTTTTT; CDR3: CATSEARGGDEKLFF
D: TRBD1; V: TRBV27; J: TRBJ2-2; size: many; DNA: TGTGCCAGCAGTGCGGACAGGGTCAACACCGGGGAGCTGTTTTTT; CDR3: CASSADRVNTGELFF
D: NA; V: TRBV20-1; J: TRBJ1-6; size: NA; DNA: TGCAGTGCTAGACCGGACAGTAATTCACCCCTCCACTTT; CDR3: CSARPDSNSPLHF
D: TRBD2; V: TRBV7-3; J: TRBJ2-3; size: NA; DNA: TGTGCCAGCAGCTTAACGCCAGCGGGAGTGGATACGCAGTATTTT; CDR3: CASSLTPAGVDTQYF
D: NA; V: TRBV12-3/TRBV12-4; J: TRBJ2-3; size: many; DNA: TGTGCCAGCAGTCGGGACCTCAGTGCCACGCAGTATTTT; CDR3: CASSRDLSATQYF
D: TRBD1; V: TRBV11-2; J: TRBJ2-5; size: NA; DNA: TGTGCCAGCCTGACAGGGTACCAAGAGACCCAGTACTTC; CDR3: CASLTGYQETQYF
D: TRBD1; V: TRBV20-1; J: TRBJ1-1; size: many; DNA: TGCAGTGCTTCGGACAGGGGCACTGAAGCTTTCTTT; CDR3: CSASDRGTEAFF
D: NA; V: TRBV10-2; J: TRBJ1-2; size: NA; DNA: TGCGCCAGCAATCCGGTCCGGGGTGACGGCTACACCTTC; CDR3: CASNPVRGDGYTF
D: NA; V: TRBV6-5; J: TRBJ1-5; size: NA; DNA: TGTGCCAGCAGTTACTCGAGAGGTCAGCCCCAGCATTTT; CDR3: CASSYSRGQPQHF
D: TRBD2; V: TRBV20-1; J: TRBJ2-7; size: NA; DNA: TGCAGTGCTATTGGCGGGAGGGCGTACGAGCAGTACTTC; CDR3: CSAIGGRAYEQYF
D: NA; V: TRBV6-2/TRBV6-3; J: TRBJ2-7; size: few; DNA: TGTGCCAGCGTTGATCCGGGCCCCGACGAGCAGTACTTC; CDR3: CASVDPGPDEQYF
D: TRBD2; V: TRBV20-1; J: TRBJ2-3; size: few; DNA: TGCAGTTTTCCTGGACTAGCGGGGGGTAATACGCAGTATTTT; CDR3: CSFPGLAGGNTQYF
D: TRBD2; V: TRBV4-2; J: TRBJ2-7; size: NA; DNA: TGTGCCAGCAGCCATCTCGGGACTAGCGGGAGCTCCTACGAGCAGTACTTC; CDR3: CASSHLGTSGSSYEQYF
D: NA; V: TRBV7-2; J: TRBJ1-1; size: NA; DNA: TGTGCCAGCAGCTCCCTGATCAGGAACACTGAAGCTTTCTTT; CDR3: CASSSLIRNTEAFF
D: NA; V: TRBV6-1; J: TRBJ1-2; size: NA; DNA: TGTGCCAGCTCTATGGGGTCAGGGGCGTATGGCTACACCTTC; CDR3: CASSMGSGAYGYTF
D: NA; V: TRBV6-1; J: TRBJ1-1; size: few; DNA: TGTGCCAGCAGTGGGAGGGGGGTCATGAACACTGAAGCTTTCTTT; CDR3: CASSGRGVMNTEAFF
D: TRBD2; V: TRBV27; J: TRBJ2-7; size: NA; DNA: TGTGCCAGCAGACCTAGCGGGAGTTACGAGCAGTACTTC; CDR3: CASRPSGSYEQYF
D: NA; V: TRBV27; J: TRBJ2-1; size: NA; DNA: TGTGCCAGCAGTACACTAGCCAACAATGAGCAGTTCTTC; CDR3: CASSTLANNEQFF
D: NA; V: TRBV11-2; J: TRBJ2-3; size: few; DNA: TGTGCCAGCAGCCAAACGAAAACAGATACGCAGTATTTT; CDR3: CASSQTKTDTQYF
D: TRBD2; V: TRBV6-1; J: TRBJ2-5; size: few; DNA: TGTGCCAGTTCCGGGGGGACCTGGGAGACCCAGTACTTC; CDR3: CASSGGTWETQYF
D: TRBD2; V: TRBV20-1; J: TRBJ2-7; size: many; DNA: TGCAGTGCTCTGGCGACTAGCGGAGCCTACGAGCAGTACTTC; CDR3: CSALATSGAYEQYF
D: NA; V: TRBV20-1; J: TRBJ2-1; size: NA; DNA: TGCAGTGCTACTGGAGCGAGTAGGAATGAGCAGTTCTTC; CDR3: CSATGASRNEQFF